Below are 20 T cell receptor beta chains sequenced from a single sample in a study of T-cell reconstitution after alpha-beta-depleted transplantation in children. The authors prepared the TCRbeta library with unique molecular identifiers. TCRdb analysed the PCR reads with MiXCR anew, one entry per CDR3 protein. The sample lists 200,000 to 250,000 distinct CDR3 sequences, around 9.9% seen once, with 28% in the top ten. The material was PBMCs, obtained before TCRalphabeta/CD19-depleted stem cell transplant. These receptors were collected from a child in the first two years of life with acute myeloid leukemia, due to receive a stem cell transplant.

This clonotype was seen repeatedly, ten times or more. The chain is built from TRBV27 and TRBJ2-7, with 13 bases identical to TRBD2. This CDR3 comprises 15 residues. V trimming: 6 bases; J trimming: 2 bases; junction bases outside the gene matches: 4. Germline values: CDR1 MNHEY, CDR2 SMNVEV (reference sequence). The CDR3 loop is CASRPGLAGAYEQYF. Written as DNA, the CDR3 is TGTGCCAGCAGGCCCGGACTAGCGGGAGCCTACGAGCAGTACTTC.

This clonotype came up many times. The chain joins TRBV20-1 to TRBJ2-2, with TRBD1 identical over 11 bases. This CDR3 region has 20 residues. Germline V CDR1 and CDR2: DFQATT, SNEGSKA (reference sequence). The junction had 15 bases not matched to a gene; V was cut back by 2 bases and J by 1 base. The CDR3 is CSARSTPGTGGFVNTGELFF. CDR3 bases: TGCAGTGCTAGATCCACTCCCGGGACAGGGGGTTTCGTGAACACCGGGGAGCTGTTTTTT.

The CDR3 loop is CASSLGGNSNQPQHF. The CDR3 DNA reads TGCGCCAGCAGCTTGGGAGGGAATAGCAATCAGCCCCAGCATTTT. V usage is TRBV5-1 and J usage is TRBJ1-5; D unclear. V was pared by 0 bases and J by 0 bases, with 7 bases between. CDR3 length: 15 amino acids. Germline lookup yields CDR1 SGHRS and CDR2 YFSETQ.

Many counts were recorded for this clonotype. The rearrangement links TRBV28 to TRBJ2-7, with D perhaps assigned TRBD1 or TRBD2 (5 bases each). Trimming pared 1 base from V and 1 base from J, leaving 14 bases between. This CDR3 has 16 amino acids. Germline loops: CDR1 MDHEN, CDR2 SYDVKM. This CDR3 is CASSLSGTVSSYEQYF. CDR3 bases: TGTGCCAGCAGTTTATCCGGGACCGTTTCTTCCTACGAGCAGTACTTC.

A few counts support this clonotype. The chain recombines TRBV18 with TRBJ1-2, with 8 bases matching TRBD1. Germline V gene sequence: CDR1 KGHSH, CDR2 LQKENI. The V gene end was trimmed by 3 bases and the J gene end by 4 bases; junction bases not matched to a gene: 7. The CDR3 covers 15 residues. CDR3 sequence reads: CASSPRDRGSYGYTF. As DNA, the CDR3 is TGTGCCAGCTCACCTCGCGACAGGGGAAGCTATGGCTACACCTTC. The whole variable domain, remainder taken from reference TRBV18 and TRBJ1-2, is NAGVMQNPRHLVRRRGQEARLRCSPMKGHSHVYWYRQLPEEGLKFMVYLQKENIIDESGMPKERFSAEFPKEGPSILRIQQVVRGDSAAYFCASSPRDRGSYGYTFGSGTRLTVV.

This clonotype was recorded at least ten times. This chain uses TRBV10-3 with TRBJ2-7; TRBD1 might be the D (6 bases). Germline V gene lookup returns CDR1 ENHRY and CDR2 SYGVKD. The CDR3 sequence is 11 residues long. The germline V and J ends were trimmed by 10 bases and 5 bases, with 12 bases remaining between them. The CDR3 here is CATTGQDEQYF. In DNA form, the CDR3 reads TGTGCCACCACAGGGCAAGACGAGCAGTACTTC.

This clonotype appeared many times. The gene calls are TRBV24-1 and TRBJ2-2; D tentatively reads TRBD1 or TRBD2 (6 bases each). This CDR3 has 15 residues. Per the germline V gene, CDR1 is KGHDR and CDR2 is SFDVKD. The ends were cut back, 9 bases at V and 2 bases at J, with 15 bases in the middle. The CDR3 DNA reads TGTGCCACCGGAGGGTCAGGGACAAACACCGGGGAGCTGTTTTTT. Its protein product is CATGGSGTNTGELFF.

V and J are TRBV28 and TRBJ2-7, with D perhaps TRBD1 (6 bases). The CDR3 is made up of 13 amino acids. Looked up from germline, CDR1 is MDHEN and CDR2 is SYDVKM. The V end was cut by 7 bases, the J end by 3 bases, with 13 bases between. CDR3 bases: TGTGCCAGCAATGATGGGACACTCTACGAGCAGTACTTC. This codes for CASNDGTLYEQYF.

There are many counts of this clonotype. CDR3 DNA sequence: TGTGCCAGCAGTAGGGACAGGACGAACACTGAAGCTTTCTTT. It translates to CASSRDRTNTEAFF. The chain links TRBV28 to TRBJ1-1, with 8 bases identical to TRBD1. This CDR3 is built from 14 residues. Germline assignment: CDR1 MDHEN and CDR2 SYDVKM. The trim removed 5 bases at V and 1 base at J, leaving 3 bases unmatched. Full variable domain (outside the CDR3, taken from reference TRBV28 and TRBJ1-1): DVKVTQSSRYLVKRTGEKVFLECVQDMDHENMFWYRQDPGLGLRLIYFSYDVKMKEKGDIPEGYSVSREKKERFSLILESASTNQTSMYLCASSRDRTNTEAFFGQGTRLTVV.

CDR3 protein: CATRDSKSGANVLTF. DNA of the CDR3: TGTGCCACTAGGGACTCCAAGTCTGGGGCCAACGTCCTGACTTTC. This chain joins TRBV10-3 and TRBJ2-6; a weak D match, TRBD2 (6 bases). Germline V CDR1 and CDR2: ENHRY, SYGVKD. This CDR3 has 15 amino acids. The V and J ends lost 10 bases and 1 base respectively, with 14 bases between them.

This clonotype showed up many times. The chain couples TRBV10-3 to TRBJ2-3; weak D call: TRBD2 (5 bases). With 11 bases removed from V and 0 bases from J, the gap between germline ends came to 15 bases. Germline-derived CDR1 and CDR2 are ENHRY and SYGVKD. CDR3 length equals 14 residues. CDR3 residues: CAVGEAASTDTQYF. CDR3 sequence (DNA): TGTGCCGTCGGGGAAGCTGCTAGCACAGATACGCAGTATTTT.

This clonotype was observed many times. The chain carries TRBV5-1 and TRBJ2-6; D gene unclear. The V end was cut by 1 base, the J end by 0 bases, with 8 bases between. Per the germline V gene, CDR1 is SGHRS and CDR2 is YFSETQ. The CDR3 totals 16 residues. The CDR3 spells CASSLTTNSGANVLTF. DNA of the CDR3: TGCGCCAGCAGCTTGACTACCAACTCTGGGGCCAACGTCCTGACTTTC.

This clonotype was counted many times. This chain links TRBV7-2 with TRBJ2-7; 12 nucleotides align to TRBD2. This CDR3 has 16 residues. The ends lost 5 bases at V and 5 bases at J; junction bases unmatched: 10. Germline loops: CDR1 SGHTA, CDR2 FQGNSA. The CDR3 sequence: CASSPGTTSGSNEQYF. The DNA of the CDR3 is TGTGCCAGCAGCCCCGGGACGACTAGCGGGAGCAACGAGCAGTACTTC.

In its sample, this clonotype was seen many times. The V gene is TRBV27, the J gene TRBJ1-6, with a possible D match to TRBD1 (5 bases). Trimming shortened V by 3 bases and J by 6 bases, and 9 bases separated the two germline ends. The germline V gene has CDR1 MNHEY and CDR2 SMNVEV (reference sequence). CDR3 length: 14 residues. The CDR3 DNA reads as TGTGCCAGCAGTTTCGGGACGGGTAATTCACCCCTCCACTTT. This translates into CASSFGTGNSPLHF.

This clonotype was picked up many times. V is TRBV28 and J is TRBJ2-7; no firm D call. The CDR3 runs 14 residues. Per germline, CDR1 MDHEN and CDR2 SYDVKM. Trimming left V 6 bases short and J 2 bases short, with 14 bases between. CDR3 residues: CASSEPGSTYEQYF. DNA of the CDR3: TGTGCCAGCAGCGAGCCGGGCAGTACCTACGAGCAGTACTTC. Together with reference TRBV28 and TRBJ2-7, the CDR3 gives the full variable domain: DVKVTQSSRYLVKRTGEKVFLECVQDMDHENMFWYRQDPGLGLRLIYFSYDVKMKEKGDIPEGYSVSREKKERFSLILESASTNQTSMYLCASSEPGSTYEQYFGPGTRLTVT.

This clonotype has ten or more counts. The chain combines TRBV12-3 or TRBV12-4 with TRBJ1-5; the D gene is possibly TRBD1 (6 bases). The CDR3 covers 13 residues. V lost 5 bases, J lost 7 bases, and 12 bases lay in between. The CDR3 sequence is CASSEERGQPQHF. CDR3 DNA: TGTGCCAGCAGTGAAGAGAGGGGGCAGCCCCAGCATTTT.

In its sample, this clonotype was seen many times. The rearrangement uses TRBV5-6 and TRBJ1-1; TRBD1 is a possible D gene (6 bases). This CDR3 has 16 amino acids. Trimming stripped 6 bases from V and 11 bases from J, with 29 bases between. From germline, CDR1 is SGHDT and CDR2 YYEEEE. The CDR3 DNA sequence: TGTGCCAGCAACTACGGAGGAGGGACACTTAAGCTTCACGCTTTCTTT. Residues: CASNYGGGTLKLHAFF.

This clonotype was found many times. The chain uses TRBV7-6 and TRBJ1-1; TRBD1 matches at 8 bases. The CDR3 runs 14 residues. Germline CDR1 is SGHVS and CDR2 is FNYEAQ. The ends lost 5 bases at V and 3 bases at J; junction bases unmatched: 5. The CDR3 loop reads CASSQYRGDTEAFF. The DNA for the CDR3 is TGTGCCAGCAGCCAATACAGGGGGGACACTGAAGCTTTCTTT.

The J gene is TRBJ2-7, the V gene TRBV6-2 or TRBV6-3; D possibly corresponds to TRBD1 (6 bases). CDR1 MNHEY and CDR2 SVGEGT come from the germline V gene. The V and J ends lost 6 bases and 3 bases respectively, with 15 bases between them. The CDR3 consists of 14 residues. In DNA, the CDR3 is TGTGCCAGCAGAACAATCGGACAGCTCTACGAGCAGTACTTC. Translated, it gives CASRTIGQLYEQYF.

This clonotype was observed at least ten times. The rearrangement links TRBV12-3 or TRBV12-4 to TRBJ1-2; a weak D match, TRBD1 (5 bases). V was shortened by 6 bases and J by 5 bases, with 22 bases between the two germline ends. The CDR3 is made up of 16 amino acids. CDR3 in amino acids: CASSPLTGRGPYGYTF. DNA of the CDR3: TGTGCCAGCAGCCCCCTGACGGGGAGGGGACCTTATGGCTACACCTTC.